These 31 T cell receptor beta chains came from one sample sequenced in a study of human T cells and chemical hapten exposure. MiXCR was run by TCRdb on the RACE reads, yielding one entry per CDR3 protein. This sample carries about 99,000 distinct CDR3 sequences, approximately 13% of them seen once, and the ten largest clones take 2% to 2.5%. The sample's time point: patch test 1, 2 weeks after DPC sensitization. This sample's treatment: therapeutic diphenylcyclopropenone sensitization with weekly scalp DPC. Sequenced here: whole blood, sampled in connection with sensitization to the hapten diphenylcyclopropenone (DPC). These receptors were collected from a woman aged 40 to 55 with alopecia areata. Some clones in this sample may be carry-over from other donors' samples.

DNA of the CDR3: TGTGCCTGCGCAGGGCTCATGAACACTGAAGCTTTCTTT. Protein sequence: CACAGLMNTEAFF. The chain couples TRBV6-2 or TRBV6-3 to TRBJ1-1; a possible D gene is TRBD1 (5 bases). The CDR3 length is 13 residues. Germline V gene sequence: CDR1 MNHEY, CDR2 SVGEGT. V was cut by 11 bases and J by 0 bases, with 13 bases left in between.

This chain joins TRBV28 and TRBJ1-1; D uncertain. The V and J ends lost 3 bases and 0 bases respectively, with 5 bases between them. Germline loops: CDR1 MDHEN, CDR2 SYDVKM. The CDR3 loop spans 13 amino acids. The CDR3 nucleotides read TGTGCCAGCAGTTTTCCCATGAACACTGAAGCTTTCTTT. This sequence encodes CASSFPMNTEAFF.

About this clonotype itself: The junction shows a germline mismatch at one end, possibly a read error. The V gene is TRBV7-2, the J gene TRBJ2-2; D perhaps matches TRBD2 (5 bases). The CDR3 is made up of 15 amino acids. The germline V gene encodes CDR1 SGHTA and CDR2 FQGNSA. The CDR3 sequence: CASSPRRQVTGELSF. CDR3 nucleotides: TGTGCCAGCAGCCCCCGAAGACAAGTGACCGGGGAGCTGTCTTTT. The variable domain in full, completed from reference TRBV7-2 and TRBJ2-2, reads GAGVSQSPSNKVTEKGKDVELRCDPISGHTALYWYRQSLGQGLEFLIYFQGNSAPDKSGLPSDRFSAERTGGSVSTLTIQRTQQEDSAVYLCASSPRRQVTGELSFGEGSRLTVL.

The chain uses TRBV29-1 and TRBJ1-2; TRBD1 agrees at 7 bases. The V segment lost 0 bases and the J segment 2 bases; nucleotides outside the gene matches: 0. Germline V CDR1 and CDR2: SQVTM, ANQGSEA. This CDR3 spans 13 amino acids. The CDR3 protein is CSVEETGNYGYTF. As DNA, the CDR3 is TGCAGCGTTGAAGAGACAGGGAACTATGGCTACACCTTC.

The chain links TRBV7-2 to TRBJ2-6; the D gene is possibly TRBD1 (6 bases). CDR1 SGHTA and CDR2 FQGNSA come from the germline V gene. V was shortened by 1 base and J by 2 bases, with 12 bases between the two germline ends. CDR3 length equals 17 residues. The chain's CDR3 is CASSLELAGAGANVLTF. The DNA of the CDR3 is TGTGCCAGCAGCTTAGAGTTGGCAGGGGCTGGGGCCAACGTCCTGACTTTC.

V and J are TRBV5-1 and TRBJ2-7; 8 nucleotides agree with TRBD2. Germline loops: CDR1 SGHRS, CDR2 YFSETQ. This CDR3 is 13 amino acids long. V gave up 6 bases and J gave up 7 bases; unmatched junction bases: 9. CDR3 in amino acids: CASKSGGPGEQYF. As DNA, the CDR3 is TGCGCCAGCAAGTCGGGAGGGCCGGGGGAGCAGTACTTC.

J is TRBJ1-4 and V is TRBV7-9; 8 bases align to TRBD1. V dropped 4 bases and J dropped 5; count of bases not matched to a gene: 12. This CDR3 spans 17 amino acids. Looked up from germline, CDR1 is SEHNR and CDR2 is FQNEAQ (reference sequence). The DNA of the CDR3 is TGTGCCAGCAGCTGGGAAAAAGTCCGGGACAGGAATGAAAAACTGTTTTTT. Residues: CASSWEKVRDRNEKLFF.

The table lists this clonotype with many counts. J is TRBJ1-1 and V is TRBV6-4; 9 bases fit TRBD1. The germline gives CDR1 MRHNA, CDR2 SNTAGT. V shed 2 bases and J 4 bases; nucleotides not matched to a gene: 2. This CDR3 is 14 amino acids long. CDR3 loop: CASSDRDRATEAFF. The CDR3 nucleotides read TGTGCCAGCAGTGACCGGGACAGGGCCACTGAAGCTTTCTTT.

This clonotype was observed at least ten times. V and J are TRBV5-5 and TRBJ2-1, with 14 bases matching TRBD2. In germline, CDR1 is SGHKS, CDR2 YYEKEE (reference sequence). Losses at the gene ends were 4 bases for V and 7 bases for J; bases not matched to a gene: 16. The CDR3 sequence is 19 residues long. The CDR3 protein is CASSPRGTSGSRVRNEQFF. CDR3 nucleotides: TGTGCCAGCAGCCCCCGTGGGACTAGCGGGAGTAGGGTGAGGAATGAGCAGTTCTTC.

The V gene is TRBV28, the J gene TRBJ2-7; D remains unclear. V was cut by 3 bases and J by 2 bases, with 14 bases left in between. Germline values: CDR1 MDHEN, CDR2 SYDVKM. This CDR3 contains 15 residues. The CDR3: CASSFRGPRTYEQYF. Written as DNA, the CDR3 is TGTGCCAGCAGTTTCCGTGGGCCGCGGACCTACGAGCAGTACTTC.

This clonotype was detected ten times or more. V gene TRBV12-3 or TRBV12-4 combines with J gene TRBJ2-1, with D possibly being TRBD2 (6 bases). V lost 0 bases to trimming and J lost 7 bases, with 10 bases between them. The CDR3 is 14 amino acids. The CDR3 here is CASSLAGGTNEQFF. The CDR3 DNA sequence: TGTGCCAGCAGTTTAGCGGGAGGAACAAATGAGCAGTTCTTC.

This chain connects TRBV29-1 to TRBJ2-2; D gene unclear. V gave up 3 bases and J gave up 7 bases, with 9 bases separating them. Germline V gives CDR1 SQVTM, CDR2 ANQGSEA. This CDR3 spans 12 amino acids. The CDR3 DNA sequence: TGCAGCGTTGACCAGGTTGGCGGGGAGCTGTTTTTT. It specifies CSVDQVGGELFF.

This clonotype was seen a few times. The rearrangement joins TRBV21-1 to TRBJ1-2. TRBV21-1 is a documented pseudogene. This CDR3 is 15 amino acids long. The CDR3 bases are TGTGCCAGCAGCAAAGAGGACTCTACTAACTATGGCTACACCTTC. As protein: CASSKEDSTNYGYTF.

The table lists this clonotype with a few counts. The rearrangement links TRBV15 to TRBJ2-6; no definite D call. Trimming took off 0 bases at V and 0 bases at J, with 9 bases between the two ends. Germline V gives CDR1 LNHNV, CDR2 YYDKDF (reference sequence). This CDR3 spans 17 amino acids. CDR3 sequence (DNA): TGTGCCACCAGCAGAGATCGGGCAGGCTCTGGGGCCAACGTCCTGACTTTC. It codes for CATSRDRAGSGANVLTF.

This clonotype came up many times. This rearrangement joins TRBV28 to TRBJ2-3; D ambiguous. Trimming removed 6 bases from V and 4 bases from J, with 14 bases in between. Looked up from germline, CDR1 is MDHEN and CDR2 is SYDVKM. The CDR3 consists of 14 residues. The CDR3 reads CASSRGGVSDTQYF. DNA for the CDR3: TGTGCCAGCAGCCGCGGCGGCGTCTCAGATACGCAGTATTTT.

This clonotype was seen at least ten times. The chain recombines TRBV5-1 with TRBJ2-1, with D possibly being TRBD2 (5 bases). Trimming pared 4 bases from V and 3 bases from J, leaving 11 bases between. From germline, CDR1 is SGHRS and CDR2 YFSETQ. CDR3 length: 14 residues. The CDR3 here is CASSGTGNYNEQFF. As DNA, the CDR3 is TGCGCCAGCAGCGGAACCGGGAACTACAATGAGCAGTTCTTC.

This clonotype was seen a few times. This chain uses TRBV6-2 or TRBV6-3 with TRBJ2-1; 14 nucleotides align to TRBD2. The V gene's germline CDR1 is MNHEY and CDR2 SVGEGT. V dropped 2 bases and J dropped 2; count of bases not matched to a gene: 20. This CDR3 contains 23 residues. The CDR3 region has the DNA TGTGCCAGCAGTTACCAGAGTCACTACACCGGGACTAGCGGGAGTATGGCCTACAATGAGCAGTTCTTC. Its protein is CASSYQSHYTGTSGSMAYNEQFF.

This clonotype was seen more than once but under ten times. The rearrangement uses TRBV27 and TRBJ2-5, with unresolved D. In germline, CDR1 is MNHEY, CDR2 SMNVEV (reference sequence). The CDR3 extends over 17 amino acids. Trimming shortened V by 5 bases and J by 5 bases, and 24 bases separated the two germline ends. The CDR3 region has the DNA TGTGCCAGCAGTACCGACCCCCACCCGGTCCAGACGGAGACCCAGTACTTC. Residues: CASSTDPHPVQTETQYF.

This clonotype has just a few counts. This CDR3 is CASSLSQWQAGEQFF. The DNA for the CDR3 is TGTGCCAGCAGCCTTTCCCAATGGCAGGCCGGTGAGCAGTTCTTC. The gene calls are TRBV28 and TRBJ2-1; D is unclear. Trimming took off 6 bases at V and 9 bases at J, with 21 bases between the two ends. The CDR3 consists of 15 residues. Germline assignment: CDR1 MDHEN and CDR2 SYDVKM.

There are many counts of this clonotype. This chain connects TRBV4-1 to TRBJ1-5, with 7 nucleotides matching TRBD1. The CDR3 contains 15 residues. Trimming removed 0 bases from V and 4 bases from J; junction bases left unmatched: 3. CDR1 and CDR2 from the germline V gene are MGHRA and YSYEKL. CDR3 nucleotide sequence: TGCGCCAGCAGCCAAGACGCGACAGGGAATCAGCCCCAGCATTTT. This encodes CASSQDATGNQPQHF.

The chain has TRBV7-9 and TRBJ2-7, with 9 bases identical to TRBD1. This CDR3 region has 14 residues. Unmatched junction bases numbered 4, after V lost 3 bases and J lost 4 bases. Germline loops: CDR1 SEHNR, CDR2 FQNEAQ (reference sequence). The CDR3 DNA sequence: TGTGCCAGCAGCTTCGGACAGGGGATATACGAGCAGTACTTC. It specifies CASSFGQGIYEQYF.

The table lists this clonotype with a few counts. The CDR3 region is CASSVSSGVREKLFF. CDR3 coding DNA: TGTGCCAGCAGTGTGTCATCCGGGGTTCGAGAAAAACTGTTTTTT. V is TRBV2 and J is TRBJ1-4; no clear D gene. Trimming removed 4 bases from V and 8 bases from J, with 17 bases in between. The CDR3 is 15 amino acids. Germline lookup yields CDR1 SNHLY and CDR2 FYNNEI.

This clonotype was detected ten times or more. The chain links TRBV25-1 to TRBJ2-5, with D perhaps TRBD1 or TRBD2 (5 bases each). The germline CDR1 and CDR2 sequences are MGHDK and SYGVNS. The CDR3 loop spans 17 amino acids. Trimming took 7 bases from V and 9 from J, leaving 30 bases between them. The DNA of the CDR3 is TGTGCCAGCACTGGTAGGGTGGGACCCGCGAGGGAGAGGGCCCAGTACTTC. As protein: CASTGRVGPARERAQYF.

V and J are TRBV7-2 and TRBJ2-3; the D gene is possibly TRBD1 (6 bases). Trimming took 1 base from V and 1 from J, leaving 15 bases between them. Germline V gene lookup returns CDR1 SGHTA and CDR2 FQGNSA. There are 17 residues in the CDR3. The CDR3 protein is CASSLGPTGRGTDTQYF. The CDR3 DNA follows: TGTGCCAGCAGCTTAGGCCCTACAGGGCGCGGCACAGATACGCAGTATTTT.

V gene TRBV10-1 combines with J gene TRBJ1-3; unclear D gene. The CDR3 extends over 14 amino acids. Per the germline V gene, CDR1 is WNHNN and CDR2 is SYGVQD (reference sequence). Trimming shortened V by 7 bases and J by 0 bases, and 10 bases separated the two germline ends. The CDR3: CASTERSSGNTIYF. The CDR3 DNA follows: TGCGCCAGCACCGAACGCAGCTCTGGAAACACCATATATTTT.

Comment on this clonotype: Relative to the germline gene, one junction end is altered; a read error may explain this. V gene TRBV28 combines with J gene TRBJ2-7; a possible D gene is TRBD1 (5 bases). CDR1 MDHEN and CDR2 SYDVKM come from the germline V gene. The CDR3 sequence is 15 residues long. CDR3: CVSRTQIGVGYEQYF. The CDR3 coding sequence is TGTGTCAGCAGAACCCAGATAGGGGTGGGGTACGAGCAGTACTTC. The full variable domain, in which reference TRBV28 and TRBJ2-7 provide the parts outside the CDR3, is DVKVTQSSRYLVKRTGEKVFLECVQDMDHENMFWYRQDPGLGLRLIYFSYDVKMKEKGDIPEGYSVSREKKERFSLILESASTNQTSMYLCVSRTQIGVGYEQYFGPGTRLTVT.

This clonotype was observed many times. The V call is TRBV7-9, the J call TRBJ2-7; D not certain. The germline gives CDR1 SEHNR, CDR2 FQNEAQ (reference sequence). Trimming shortened V by 4 bases and J by 3 bases, and 7 bases separated the two germline ends. This CDR3 is 12 amino acids long. CDR3 in amino acids: CASSSRFYEQYF. The CDR3 coding sequence is TGTGCCAGCAGCTCACGATTCTACGAGCAGTACTTC.

The J gene is TRBJ2-5, the V gene TRBV4-3; 7 bases align to TRBD2. Germline CDR1 reads LGHNA; CDR2 reads YSLEER. V trimming: 3 bases; J trimming: 4 bases; junction bases outside the gene matches: 2. CDR3 size: 13 residues. As DNA, the CDR3 is TGCGCCAGCAGCCACGGGGGGAGAGAGACCCAGTACTTC. The encoded protein is CASSHGGRETQYF.

This clonotype has a handful of counts. The chain recombines TRBV7-2 with TRBJ2-5, with D uncertain. The germline V gene has CDR1 SGHTA and CDR2 FQGNSA. V gave up 4 bases and J gave up 5 bases, with 11 bases separating them. The CDR3 consists of 13 residues. Written as DNA, the CDR3 is TGTGCCAGCAGCTACGGCGGACCGGAGACCCAGTACTTC. It yields the protein CASSYGGPETQYF. The entire variable domain, with the rest obtained from reference TRBV7-2 and TRBJ2-5, is as follows: GAGVSQSPSNKVTEKGKDVELRCDPISGHTALYWYRQSLGQGLEFLIYFQGNSAPDKSGLPSDRFSAERTGGSVSTLTIQRTQQEDSAVYLCASSYGGPETQYFGPGTRLLVL.

This clonotype turned up a few times. The rearrangement joins TRBV12-3 or TRBV12-4 to TRBJ2-3; 7 nucleotides agree with TRBD2. The J segment lost 1 base and the V segment lost 6 bases, leaving 1 base of the junction unmatched. CDR3 length: 13 residues. CDR3 region: CASRAGGTDTQYF. The CDR3 DNA reads as TGTGCCAGCAGGGCGGGAGGCACAGATACGCAGTATTTT.

There are a few counts of this clonotype. The DNA of the CDR3 is TGTGCCTGGAATTTGGCCACGGGTTCACCCCTCCACTTT. Protein: CAWNLATGSPLHF. The chain links TRBV30 to TRBJ1-6; D not certain. The CDR3 is 13 residues long. Germline CDR1 and CDR2: GTSNPN and SVGIG (reference sequence). Trimming cost V 4 bases and J 9 bases, with 13 bases left between them.